This T cell receptor beta chain was recorded in a study of beta chain features in type 1 diabetes. Findings and limits, study-wide: All four CD4+ subsets of Type 1 diabetes patients contained TCRB CDR3s that were moderately but significantly shorter.

Investigators reverse transcribed all isolated RNA, so they sequenced expressed TCRB transcripts. Clones were read by immunoSEQ multiplex PCR, and TCRdb kept only the in-frame ones, dropping some. The table lists under 900,000 clones, around a sixth of them singletons. This clone was picked up a small number of times. Its antigen remains unidentified. Looked up from germline, CDR1 is SGHNT and CDR2 is YENEEA. Trimming stripped 5 bases from V and 7 bases from J, with 15 bases between. CDR3 length equals 14 residues. The sequence derives from a young woman in good health. Sequencing used naive CD4+ T cells from blood. J is TRBJ1-5 and V is TRBV11-3; D is undetermined. The CDR3 DNA is TGTGCCAGCAGCCCAGACCCGGGGAGGCAGCCCCAGCATTTT. Amino acids: CASSPDPGRQPQHF.